This entry concerns a single T cell receptor beta chain. Antigen unknown. This record belongs to a study of T cell responses to AZD1222 COVID-19 vaccine. Only in-frame clones appear in the TCRdb table, and some are missing; sequencing was by immunoSEQ multiplex PCR. Among about 120,000 clones, 80% to 95% were seen once, and the ten largest hold 4% to 4.5%. The study, taken as a whole, reports: Every sample of the repertoires postdated the peak T cell response. Of the AZD1222 recipients, only five to seven were seropositive at baseline. The donor group comprised mostly white British people and more females; the analysis possibly underestimated clonal diversity.

The CDR3 covers 14 residues. The V and J ends lost 1 base and 1 base respectively, with 6 bases between them. Germline V lookup: CDR1 SGHNT, CDR2 YYREEE (reference sequence). The receptor comes from an adult who received the MenACWY meningococcal vaccine as a control. The rearrangement uses TRBV5-4 and TRBJ2-1, with unresolved D. The input for sequencing was peripheral blood, taken 28 days after the second dose of the MenACWY control vaccine. CDR3 loop: CASSLSRSYNEQFF. The CDR3 coding sequence is TGTGCCAGCAGCTTGTCGCGGTCCTACAATGAGCAGTTCTTC.